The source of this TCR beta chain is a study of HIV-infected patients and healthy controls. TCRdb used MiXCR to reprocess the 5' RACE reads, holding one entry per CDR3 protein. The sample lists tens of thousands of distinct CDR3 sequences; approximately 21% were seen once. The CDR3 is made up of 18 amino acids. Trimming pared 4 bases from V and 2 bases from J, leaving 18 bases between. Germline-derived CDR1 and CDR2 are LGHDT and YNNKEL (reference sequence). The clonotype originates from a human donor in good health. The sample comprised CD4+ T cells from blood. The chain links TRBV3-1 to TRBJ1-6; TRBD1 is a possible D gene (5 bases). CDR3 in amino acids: CASSRGLGGSAYNSPLHF. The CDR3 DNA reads TGTGCCAGCAGCCGGGGATTGGGGGGTAGTGCCTATAATTCACCCCTCCACTTT.